This paragraph reports one T cell receptor beta chain. The antigen this receptor binds is unknown. Base qualities are missing; no much larger clone stands one base away. Trimming takes 2 bases off V and 4 bases off J; junction bases not matched to a gene: 4. Counted from cysteine to phenylalanine, this CDR3 has 16 amino acids. The sequence is cut down to CDR3 DNA, 48 bases in frame from base 1. The sample belongs to a study of blood T cell repertoires in COVID-19 (dated by TCRdb to the early 2020s). With respect to the entire study: Samples covering the acute and convalescent phases of COVID-19 were provided by collaborators in the United States, Italy and Spain. Where HLA class I and class II types were available, the types were taken from metadata supplied by the sample provider, not from assay-based typing. Sample metadata almost always included a de-identified subject ID, COVID-19 status, age in years and sex. The dataset comprised deeply sampled blood TCRbeta repertoires from subjects exposed to, actively infected with, or recovered from COVID-19. The repertoires were released in a freely available public database intended as a resource for research on the immune response to SARS-CoV-2. The material from the prospective study consisted of cDNA or gDNA derived from T cells, B-cell-depleted T cells, or PBMCs. The samples were drawn from two sources: the first 160 participants of the ongoing ImmuneRACE study, and some 1,300 subjects contributed by 6 global collaborators.

The collaborating institutions used their own protocols to collect whole blood in K2EDTA tubes. For TCRbeta analysis, collaborator samples were shipped as frozen whole blood, as isolated PBMCs, or as DNA extracted from either sample type. TCRbeta CDR3 regions were amplified from genomic DNA using the immunoSEQ Assay, a bias-controlled multiplex PCR. Per the source publication's procedure: The number of nucleated cells in each sample was estimated from the amplification of reference gene primers within the assay. To quantify the absolute abundance of each unique TCRbeta CDR3 rearrangement, sequence reads were collapsed and filtered. Productive Simpson clonality was computed per sample as the square root of Simpson's diversity index over productive rearrangements. The table comes from immuneACCESS by way of TCRdb, which keeps in-frame sequences with V and J called. Part of the clones is missing from these tables; in studies checked, under half for an unresolved V gene and the rest for unknown reasons. V, J and clone size are those of that table, while D and trimming were read from the DNA. This sample holds about 220,000 clones; 75% to 90% were observed only once. The ten largest clones take up approximately 5.3% of the sample.

The study at large found these results: Clinical and demographic metadata were provided uncurated, with the amount varying by source and participant.

The sequence was obtained from a human donor in a cohort sampled during active COVID-19. The sample comprised peripheral blood. The sequence links TRBV23-1 to TRBJ2-6; 8 junctional bases match TRBD1. TRBV23-1 belongs to the ORF category, with a function that is uncertain. The CDR3 protein: CASSQRDRTGANVLTF. The nucleotide sequence is TGCGCCAGCAGTCAAAGGGACAGGACCGGGGCCAACGTCCTGACTTTC.